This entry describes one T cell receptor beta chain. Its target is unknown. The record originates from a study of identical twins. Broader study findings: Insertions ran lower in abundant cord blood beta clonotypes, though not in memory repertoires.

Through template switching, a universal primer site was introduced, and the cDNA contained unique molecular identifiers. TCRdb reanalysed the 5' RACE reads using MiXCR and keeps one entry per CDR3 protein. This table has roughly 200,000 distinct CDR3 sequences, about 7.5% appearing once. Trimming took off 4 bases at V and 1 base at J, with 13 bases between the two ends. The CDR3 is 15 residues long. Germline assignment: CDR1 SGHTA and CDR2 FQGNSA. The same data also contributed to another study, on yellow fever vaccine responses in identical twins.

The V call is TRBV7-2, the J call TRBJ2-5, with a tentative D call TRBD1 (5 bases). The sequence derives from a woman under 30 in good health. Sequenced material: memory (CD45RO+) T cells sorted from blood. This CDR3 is CASSSRDRSQETQYF. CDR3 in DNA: TGTGCCAGCAGCTCCCGAGACAGAAGCCAAGAGACCCAGTACTTC.